The following is a T cell receptor beta chain sequence with its context. The antigen remains unidentified. The length of the CDR3 is 16 residues. Trimming removed 0 bases at V and 2 bases at J, with 14 bases between. Germline assignment: CDR1 SGHDN and CDR2 FVKESK. This entry is derived from a study of cytotoxic CD8 clonotypes in ibrutinib-treated CLL. General study results and limits: Public clonotypes, an uncommon group, contracted or remained stable on treatment. An increase in clonality occurred at ibrutinib response, followed by a return toward baseline at progression.

T cells were sequenced at a targeted depth of 1 in 200,000 to 1 in 1 million. TCRdb keeps only in-frame clones here, not all; method: immunoSEQ multiplex PCR. The sample carries some 70,000 clones, around 68% recorded once. This chain joins TRBV14 and TRBJ2-7; possible D gene TRBD2, 7 bases. Sequencing used PBMCs, obtained after 12 months of ibrutinib treatment. The clonotype was recovered from a human donor with chronic lymphocytic leukemia. For the CDR3, the DNA is TGTGCCAGCAGCCAAGAGGGGAGGGGGAGACCCTACGAGCAGTACTTC. Translating gives CASSQEGRGRPYEQYF.